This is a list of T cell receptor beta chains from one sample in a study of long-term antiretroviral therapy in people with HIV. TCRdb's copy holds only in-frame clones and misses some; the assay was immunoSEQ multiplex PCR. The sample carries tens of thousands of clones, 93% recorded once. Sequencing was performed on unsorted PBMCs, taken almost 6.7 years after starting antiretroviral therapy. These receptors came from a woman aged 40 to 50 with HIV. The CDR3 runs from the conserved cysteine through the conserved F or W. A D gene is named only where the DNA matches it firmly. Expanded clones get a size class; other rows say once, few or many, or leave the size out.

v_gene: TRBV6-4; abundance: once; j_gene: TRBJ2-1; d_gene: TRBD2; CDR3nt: TGTGCCAGCAGTGTCTCTTGGACTAGCGGTTCCAATGAGCAGTTCTTC; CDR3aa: CASSVSWTSGSNEQFF
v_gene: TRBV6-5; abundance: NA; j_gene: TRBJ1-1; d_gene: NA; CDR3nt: TGTGCCAGCAGTTACCTCCAGGACACTGAAGCTTTCTTT; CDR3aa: CASSYLQDTEAFF
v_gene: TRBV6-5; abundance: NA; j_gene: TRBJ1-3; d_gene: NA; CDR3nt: TGTGCCAGCAGTTCCCCTACATTCTCTGGAAACACCATATATTTT; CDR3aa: CASSSPTFSGNTIYF
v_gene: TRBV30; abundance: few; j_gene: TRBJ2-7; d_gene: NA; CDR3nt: TGTGCCTGGAGTGTAGGAAGGGGCGTCTACGAGCAGTACTTC; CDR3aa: CAWSVGRGVYEQYF
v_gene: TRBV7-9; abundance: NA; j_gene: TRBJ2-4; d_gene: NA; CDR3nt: TGTGCCAGCAGCTTAGCAGAAGGGGAAAACATTCAGTACTTC; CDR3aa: CASSLAEGENIQYF
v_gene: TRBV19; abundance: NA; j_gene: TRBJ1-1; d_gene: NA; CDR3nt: TGTGCCAGTAGTGTGAACAGGAACACTGAAGCTTTCTTT; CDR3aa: CASSVNRNTEAFF
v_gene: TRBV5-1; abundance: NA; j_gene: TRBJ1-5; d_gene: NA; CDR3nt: TGCGCCAGCAACCCCGGGACGGCAGCGAATCAGCCCCAGCATTTT; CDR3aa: CASNPGTAANQPQHF
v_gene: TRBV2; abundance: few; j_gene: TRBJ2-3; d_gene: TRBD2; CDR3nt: TGTGCCAGCAGTACCCTAGCGGGGCTCCGCACAGATACGCAGTATTTT; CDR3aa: CASSTLAGLRTDTQYF
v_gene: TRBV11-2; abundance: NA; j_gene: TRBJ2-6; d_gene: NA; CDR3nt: TGTGCCAGCAGCCCCCGGTACAACTCTGGGGCCAACGTCCTGACTTTC; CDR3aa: CASSPRYNSGANVLTF
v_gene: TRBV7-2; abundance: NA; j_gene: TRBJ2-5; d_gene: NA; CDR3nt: TGTGCCAGCAGTAACGGTGGGACGGAGACCCAGTACTTC; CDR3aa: CASSNGGTETQYF
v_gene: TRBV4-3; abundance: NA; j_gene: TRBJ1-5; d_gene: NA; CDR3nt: TGCGCCAGCAGCCAACTTCGGGATCAGCCCCAGCATTTT; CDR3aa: CASSQLRDQPQHF